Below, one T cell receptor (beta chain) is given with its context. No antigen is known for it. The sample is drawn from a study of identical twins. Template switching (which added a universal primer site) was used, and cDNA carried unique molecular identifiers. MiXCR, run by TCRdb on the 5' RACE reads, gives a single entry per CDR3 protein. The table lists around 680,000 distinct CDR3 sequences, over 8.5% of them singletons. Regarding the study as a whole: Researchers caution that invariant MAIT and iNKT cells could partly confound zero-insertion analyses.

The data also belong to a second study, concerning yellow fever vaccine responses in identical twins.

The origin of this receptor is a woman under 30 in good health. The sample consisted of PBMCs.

The CDR3 loop reads CASTTGGRLYEQYF. Written as DNA, the CDR3 is TGTGCCAGCACCACAGGGGGCCGGTTATACGAGCAGTACTTC. This rearrangement joins TRBV7-9 to TRBJ2-7, with 9 bases aligning to TRBD1. The CDR3 is 14 residues long. Unmatched junction bases numbered 8, after V lost 7 bases and J lost 4 bases. The germline V gene encodes CDR1 SEHNR and CDR2 FQNEAQ (reference sequence).